The 20 T cell receptor beta chains below were found in one sample sequenced in a study of metastatic and nonmetastatic thyroid tumors (TCRdb year 2020). No patient had received any treatment before thyroid surgery. The library was built by means of PCR. Sequencing relied on an Illumina HiSeq 4000. The raw public reads went through TCRdb reprocessing: fastp at Q25, MiXCR clone calling, in-frame beta chains kept. The sample profile shows about 21,000 clones; about 30% of them were found once. Approximately 15% of the sample belongs to the ten largest clones. The specimen sequenced was tumor tissue. The receptors come from a male donor with papillary thyroid cancer or a benign thyroid nodule (not recorded which). Some clones in this sample may be carry-over from other donors' samples.

This clone appeared many times. The chain has TRBV20-1 and TRBJ1-1; D remains unclear. In germline, CDR1 is DFQATT, CDR2 SNEGSKA (reference sequence). Trimming pared 4 bases from V and 0 bases from J, leaving 15 bases between. This CDR3 is built from 15 residues. CDR3 in amino acids: CSANSFFEMNTEAFF. CDR3 coding DNA: TGCAGTGCTAATTCGTTCTTTGAGATGAACACTGAAGCTTTCTTT.

Written as DNA, the CDR3 is TGTGCCAGCAGTGATAGTAGGTATCAGCCCCAGCATTTT. This codes for CASSDSRYQPQHF. The genes are TRBV2 and TRBJ1-5; unclear D gene. Per the germline V gene, CDR1 is SNHLY and CDR2 is FYNNEI. The CDR3 contains 13 residues. Trimming cost V 3 bases and J 5 bases, with 8 bases left between them.

This clone was counted many times. The gene calls are TRBV7-2 and TRBJ2-7, with D possibly TRBD2 on 6 matching bases. Per germline, CDR1 SGHTA and CDR2 FQGNSA. Trimming pared 2 bases from V and 0 bases from J, leaving 11 bases between. The length of the CDR3 is 15 residues. CDR3 coding DNA: TGTGCCAGCAGCTTATCCGGGACTGGCTCCTACGAGCAGTACTTC. Residues: CASSLSGTGSYEQYF.

This clone was seen more than once but under ten times. The sample carries other DNA sequences with the same CDR3. J is TRBJ1-4 and V is TRBV6-1; 7 bases align to TRBD1. Germline V CDR1 and CDR2: MNHNS, SASEGT. V lost 6 bases and J lost 6; bases outside the gene matches: 7. The CDR3 is 14 amino acids. CDR3 region: CASRQTGTHEKLFF. CDR3 nucleotide sequence: TGTGCCAGCAGACAGACAGGGACACATGAAAAACTGTTTTTT.

This clone was seen only a few times. The V call is TRBV2, the J call TRBJ2-7, with D unclear. The CDR3 has 14 amino acids. Germline V gene data show CDR1 as SNHLY and CDR2 as FYNNEI. The V end lost 3 bases, the J end lost 5 bases, and 14 bases lay between the germline ends. CDR3 DNA: TGTGCCAGCAGTGATGTCTCCGAAAGGAACGAGCAGTACTTC. This sequence encodes CASSDVSERNEQYF.

The chain links TRBV7-6 to TRBJ2-7; D not resolved. The germline V gene has CDR1 SGHVS and CDR2 FNYEAQ. This CDR3 comprises 17 residues. V lost 5 bases, J lost 3 bases, and 23 bases lay in between. DNA for the CDR3: TGTGCCAGCAGCCCCCGGCATGGGGTTTCGACCTACTACGAGCAGTACTTC. It specifies CASSPRHGVSTYYEQYF.

This clone was counted only a few times. The chain joins TRBV6-5 to TRBJ1-3; no definite D call. The CDR3 length is 13 residues. V gave up 7 bases and J gave up 8 bases, with 15 bases separating them. The germline CDR1 and CDR2 sequences are MNHEY and SVGAGI. CDR3 sequence: CASTLEEGDTIYF. DNA of the CDR3: TGTGCCAGCACTCTAGAGGAAGGCGACACCATATATTTT.

The table lists this clone with many counts. The rearrangement uses TRBV5-6 and TRBJ2-7, with 7 bases matching TRBD1. V lost 0 bases, J lost 3 bases, and 6 bases stayed unmatched. The germline V gene has CDR1 SGHDT and CDR2 YYEEEE. The CDR3 loop spans 15 amino acids. The CDR3 sequence: CASSLGVGDSYEQYF. CDR3 in DNA: TGTGCCAGCAGCTTGGGGGTCGGGGACAGCTACGAGCAGTACTTC.

The V gene is TRBV20-1, the J gene TRBJ2-7; 7 positions agree with TRBD1. CDR1 and CDR2 from the germline V gene are DFQATT and SNEGSKA (reference sequence). This CDR3 has 16 amino acids. The J segment lost 3 bases and the V segment lost 5 bases, leaving 16 bases of the junction unmatched. The CDR3 DNA is TGCAGTGCTCCCGGCAGTGGGGCCGGGACAGACTACGAGCAGTACTTC. Its protein product is CSAPGSGAGTDYEQYF.

The CDR3 sequence is CASTVGQGTYEQYF. CDR3 bases: TGTGCCAGCACCGTCGGTCAGGGGACCTACGAGCAGTACTTC. The J gene is TRBJ2-7, the V gene TRBV7-2, with D tentatively TRBD1 (6 bases). Trimming left V 7 bases short and J 2 bases short, with 15 bases between. In germline, CDR1 is SGHTA, CDR2 FQGNSA. The CDR3 contains 14 residues.

There are a few counts of this clone. The chain combines TRBV24-1 with TRBJ2-2; a weak D match, TRBD1 (5 bases). This CDR3 has 16 residues. V lost 4 bases and J 1 base, leaving 12 bases between the germline ends. Looked up from germline, CDR1 is KGHDR and CDR2 is SFDVKD. CDR3 coding DNA: TGTGCCACCAGTGACCGAACGACAGAGAACACCGGGGAGCTGTTTTTT. The encoded protein is CATSDRTTENTGELFF.

This clone was detected ten times or more. This rearrangement joins TRBV12-3 or TRBV12-4 to TRBJ1-1; 7 bases line up with TRBD1. With V trimmed by 6 bases and J by 0 bases, 4 bases remained unmatched. The CDR3 covers 14 residues. This CDR3 reads CASREDRMNTEAFF. CDR3 DNA sequence: TGTGCCAGCAGAGAGGACAGGATGAACACTGAAGCTTTCTTT.

The genes are TRBV9 and TRBJ2-7; TRBD2 matches at 7 bases. Trimming took 0 bases from V and 1 from J; bases not matched to a gene: 13. The CDR3 is made up of 18 amino acids. In germline, CDR1 is SGDLS, CDR2 YYNGEE. CDR3 in DNA: TGTGCCAGCAGCGTAGGTATCACGGCGGGAGCTGAGTCCTACGAGCAGTACTTC. Translating gives CASSVGITAGAESYEQYF. Complete variable domain (other parts from reference TRBV9 and TRBJ2-7): DSGVTQTPKHLITATGQRVTLRCSPRSGDLSVYWYQQSLDQGLQFLIQYYNGEERAKGNILERFSAQQFPDLHSELNLSSLELGDSALYFCASSVGITAGAESYEQYFGPGTRLTVT.

As concerns this clone: The germline gene is not matched at one end of the junction; a read error may be the cause. This chain connects TRBV10-3 to TRBJ1-1, with 7 nucleotides matching TRBD1. Per the germline V gene, CDR1 is ENHRY and CDR2 is SYGVKD. The CDR3 runs to 14 residues. The CDR3 DNA reads as TGTGCCACCGGTCCTGGACAGGTGAACACTGAATCTTTCTTT. The encoded protein is CATGPGQVNTESFF.

This clone came up a few times. This chain joins TRBV28 and TRBJ2-1; 7 nucleotides match TRBD2. Germline V gene sequence: CDR1 MDHEN, CDR2 SYDVKM. This CDR3 has 15 amino acids. Germline trimming cut 7 bases from V and 8 bases from J; bases unmatched to any gene: 14. The CDR3 loop is CASTHRDYTGHEQFF. The CDR3 bases are TGTGCCAGCACCCACCGGGACTACACCGGCCATGAGCAGTTCTTC.

The table lists this clone with a few counts. This chain uses TRBV2 with TRBJ2-2; no reliable D call. The CDR3 runs 15 residues. Per germline, CDR1 SNHLY and CDR2 FYNNEI. The V and J ends lost 1 base and 6 bases respectively, with 12 bases between them. The CDR3 loop is CASSEDQGYPGELFF. CDR3 bases: TGTGCCAGCAGTGAAGATCAAGGGTATCCCGGGGAGCTGTTTTTT.

By frequency in the sample, this clone is medium-sized (0.01 to 0.1%). The rearrangement links TRBV5-1 to TRBJ1-6; D perhaps matches TRBD1 (5 bases). The germline V gene has CDR1 SGHRS and CDR2 YFSETQ. V lost 6 bases, J lost 10 bases, and 17 bases lay in between. The CDR3 runs to 14 residues. The CDR3 nucleotides are TGCGCCAGCACCGCGGTCCAGGGAGGATCACCCCTCCACTTT. It specifies CASTAVQGGSPLHF.

Notes on this clone: This sequence may be a read error, since a much larger clone differs from it by one base. V gene TRBV5-6 combines with J gene TRBJ1-1; perhaps TRBD1 as D (5 bases). There are 15 residues in the CDR3. The germline CDR1 and CDR2 sequences are SGHDT and YYEEEE. The CDR3 DNA follows: TGTTCCAGCAGCGCCTCCGGGGCTAGATGGACTGAAGCTTTCTTT. Its protein product is CSSSASGARWTEAFF.

This clone has just a few counts. The chain joins TRBV7-3 to TRBJ2-2, with 12 positions matching TRBD2. Germline values: CDR1 SGHTA, CDR2 FQGTGA. This CDR3 comprises 17 residues. The J segment lost 1 base and the V segment lost 4 bases, leaving 4 bases of the junction unmatched. The CDR3 spells CASSSQTSGRNTGELFF. CDR3 in DNA: TGTGCCAGCAGCTCGCAGACTAGCGGGAGGAACACCGGGGAGCTGTTTTTT.

This chain uses TRBV11-2 with TRBJ1-1; tentatively, D is TRBD1 (5 bases). V gave up 3 bases and J gave up 2 bases, with 13 bases separating them. This CDR3 is built from 15 residues. Germline CDR1 and CDR2: SGHAT and FQNNGV. In DNA form, the CDR3 reads TGTGCCAGCAGCTTTGAGGGGCAGAGTAACACTGAAGCTTTCTTT. Protein sequence: CASSFEGQSNTEAFF.